The 8 T cell receptor beta chains below all came from one sample that was sequenced in a study of T cell repertoires in cytomegalovirus infection. TCRdb independently ran MiXCR on the reads; one entry per CDR3 protein. The profile shows around 710,000 distinct CDR3 sequences, almost 30% of them singletons. These receptors have no identified antigens. The source material was cultured CD8+ T cells from PBMCs, sampled from culture after CMV antigen stimulation. The receptors derive from a human donor in good health (CMV status not recorded). Some clones in this sample may be carry-over from other donors' samples.

The rearrangement uses TRBV7-9 and TRBJ2-5; D remains ambiguous. CDR1 SEHNR and CDR2 FQNEAQ come from the germline V gene (reference sequence). This CDR3 has 14 residues. V lost 1 base to trimming and J lost 5 bases, with 11 bases between them. CDR3 region: CASSLVAVSETQYF. DNA for the CDR3: TGTGCCAGCAGCTTAGTAGCAGTCTCGGAGACCCAGTACTTC. Variable domain in full (rest from reference TRBV7-9 and TRBJ2-5): DTGVSQNPRHKITKRGQNVTFRCDPISEHNRLYWYRQTLGQGPEFLTYFQNEAQLEKSRLLSDRFSAERPKGSFSTLEIQRTEQGDSAMYLCASSLVAVSETQYFGPGTRLLVL.

The rearrangement uses TRBV12-3 or TRBV12-4 and TRBJ2-3; D not resolved. V was cut by 7 bases and J by 6 bases, with 14 bases left in between. CDR3 size: 13 residues. CDR3 DNA: TGTGCCAGCACCCGGACCGCTCTGGATACGCAGTATTTT. This sequence encodes CASTRTALDTQYF.

This clonotype was seen many times. This chain joins TRBV7-6 and TRBJ2-2; the match to TRBD2 covers 13 bases. The germline gives CDR1 SGHVS, CDR2 FNYEAQ. V lost 8 bases, J lost 6 bases, and 12 bases stayed unmatched. This CDR3 comprises 17 residues. CDR3 nucleotides: TGTGCCAGCGCCCTGACTAGCGGGGGGCCCATCGCCGGGGAGCTGTTTTTT. Its translation is CASALTSGGPIAGELFF. The complete variable domain, with remaining parts taken from reference TRBV7-6 and TRBJ2-2, reads GAGVSQSPRYKVTKRGQDVALRCDPISGHVSLYWYRQALGQGPEFLTYFNYEAQQDKSGLPNDRFSAERPEGSISTLTIQRTEQRDSAMYRCASALTSGGPIAGELFFGEGSRLTVL.

In this sample, this clonotype turned up a few times. V is TRBV6-2 or TRBV6-3 and J is TRBJ2-1; D perhaps matches TRBD2 (5 bases). V lost 4 bases to trimming and J lost 4 bases, with 17 bases between them. The CDR3 has 16 amino acids. Looked up from germline, CDR1 is MNHEY and CDR2 is SVGEGT. DNA of the CDR3: TGTGCCAGCAGTTTTGTTGCAGCGGACGTTTACAATGAGCAGTTCTTC. As protein: CASSFVAADVYNEQFF.

A few counts support this clonotype. The rearrangement links TRBV7-2 to TRBJ2-1, with D possibly matching TRBD1 (5 bases). This CDR3 has 16 amino acids. V was pared by 5 bases and J by 7 bases, with 21 bases between. Germline V gene lookup returns CDR1 SGHTA and CDR2 FQGNSA. The CDR3 region is CASSTSPNRIGNEQFF. The CDR3 nucleotides are TGTGCCAGCAGCACCTCCCCGAACAGGATTGGGAATGAGCAGTTCTTC.

This rearrangement joins TRBV6-6 to TRBJ1-5; TRBD1 matches 7 bases. Germline lookup yields CDR1 MNHNY and CDR2 SVGAGI (reference sequence). CDR3 length equals 15 residues. Trimming cost V 5 bases and J 7 bases; bases outside gene matches: 11. CDR3 DNA: TGTGCCAGCAGTCAGAGACAGGGCAGGGAACAGCCCCAGCATTTT. Its protein is CASSQRQGREQPQHF.

As to this clonotype: The junction departs from germline at one end; a sequencing error may be responsible. The chain couples TRBV4-1 to TRBJ1-2, with a possible D match to TRBD1 (5 bases). Germline lookup yields CDR1 MGHRA and CDR2 YSYEKL. This CDR3 has 15 residues. The CDR3 loop is CASSQEYRTPYGYTF. The CDR3, as DNA: TGTGCCAGCAGCCAAGAATACAGGACGCCTTATGGCTACACCTTC.

There are many counts of this clonotype. A read error may produce the germline difference seen at one junction end. CDR3 DNA sequence: TGTGCCAGCAGCCAGGGGATGAACACTGAAGCTTTCTTT. Protein sequence: CASSQGMNTEAFF. The chain links TRBV4-1 to TRBJ1-1, with D possibly being TRBD1 (6 bases). Germline lookup yields CDR1 MGHRA and CDR2 YSYEKL. The CDR3 loop spans 13 amino acids.